This T cell receptor (beta chain) was identified in a study of cytomegalovirus exposure and HLA in healthy donors. Study information: An earlier analysis identified approximately 120 million unique TCR beta sequences in some 170 million T cells.

The CDR3 loop spans 13 amino acids. Germline V gene data show CDR1 as WSHSY and CDR2 as SAAADI. The trim removed 8 bases at V and 5 bases at J, leaving 5 bases unmatched. A remark on this clone: What it binds is not known.

Findings and caveats of the study: It was assumed in the presence/absence analyses that sequencing depth was roughly uniform across donors. Most likely, a cluster of highly shared sequence variants arose as a sequencing artifact.

The PCR was carried out with 60 Vbeta primers and 13 Jbeta primers. The method was immunoSEQ multiplex PCR; TCRdb's version includes in-frame clones alone and lacks a portion of them. The data hold 200,000 to 250,000 clones, with around 76% observed a single time. The sequenced sample was PBMCs. The chain uses TRBV10-2 and TRBJ2-3, with TRBD1 matching 9 bases. This TCR derives from a man between 18 and 35 years old in good health and CMV-seronegative. In DNA, the CDR3 is TGCGCCAGCGCTAGGACAGGGGTAGATACGCAGTATTTT. This translates into CASARTGVDTQYF.